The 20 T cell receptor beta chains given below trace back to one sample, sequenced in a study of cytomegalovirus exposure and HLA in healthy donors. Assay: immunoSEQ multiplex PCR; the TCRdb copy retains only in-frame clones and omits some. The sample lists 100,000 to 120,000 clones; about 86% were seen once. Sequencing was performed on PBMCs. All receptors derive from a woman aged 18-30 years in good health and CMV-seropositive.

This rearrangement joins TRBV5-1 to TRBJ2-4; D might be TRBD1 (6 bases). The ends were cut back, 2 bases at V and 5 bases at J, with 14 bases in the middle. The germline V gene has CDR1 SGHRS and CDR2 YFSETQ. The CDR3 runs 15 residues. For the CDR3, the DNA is TGCGCCAGCAGCTTTTTTACAGGGTCGGAAAACATTCAGTACTTC. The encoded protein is CASSFFTGSENIQYF.

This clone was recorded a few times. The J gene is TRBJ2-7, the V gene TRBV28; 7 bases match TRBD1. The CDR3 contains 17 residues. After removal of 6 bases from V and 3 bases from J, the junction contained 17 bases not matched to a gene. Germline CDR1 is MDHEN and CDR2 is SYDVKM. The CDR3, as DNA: TGTGCCAGCAGACTTCATAGAGACAGGGAAATTAGCTACGAGCAGTACTTC. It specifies CASRLHRDREISYEQYF.

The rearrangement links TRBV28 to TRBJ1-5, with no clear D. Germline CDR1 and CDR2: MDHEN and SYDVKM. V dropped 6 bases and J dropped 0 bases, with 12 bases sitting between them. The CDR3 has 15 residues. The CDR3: CASSPLSYSNQPQHF. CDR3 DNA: TGTGCCAGCAGCCCTCTTAGTTATAGCAATCAGCCCCAGCATTTT.

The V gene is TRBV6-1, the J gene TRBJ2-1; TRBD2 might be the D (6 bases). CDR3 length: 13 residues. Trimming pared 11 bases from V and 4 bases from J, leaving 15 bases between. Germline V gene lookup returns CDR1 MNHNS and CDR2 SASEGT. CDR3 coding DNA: TGTGCCGGGTATAGCGGCCTATACAATGAGCAGTTCTTC. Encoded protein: CAGYSGLYNEQFF.

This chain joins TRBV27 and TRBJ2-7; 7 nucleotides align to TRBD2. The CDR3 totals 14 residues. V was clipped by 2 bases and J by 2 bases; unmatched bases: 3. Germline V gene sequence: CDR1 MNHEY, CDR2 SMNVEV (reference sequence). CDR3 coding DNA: TGTGCCAGCAGTTTAAGGCGGGGGACCTACGAGCAGTACTTC. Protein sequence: CASSLRRGTYEQYF.

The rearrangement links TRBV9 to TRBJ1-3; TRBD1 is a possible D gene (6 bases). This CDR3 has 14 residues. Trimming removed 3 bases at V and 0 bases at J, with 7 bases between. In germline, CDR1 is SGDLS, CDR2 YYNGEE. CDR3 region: CASSAGVSGNTIYF. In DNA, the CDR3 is TGTGCCAGCAGCGCAGGGGTCTCTGGAAACACCATATATTTT. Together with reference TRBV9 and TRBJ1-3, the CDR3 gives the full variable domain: DSGVTQTPKHLITATGQRVTLRCSPRSGDLSVYWYQQSLDQGLQFLIQYYNGEERAKGNILERFSAQQFPDLHSELNLSSLELGDSALYFCASSAGVSGNTIYFGEGSWLTVV.

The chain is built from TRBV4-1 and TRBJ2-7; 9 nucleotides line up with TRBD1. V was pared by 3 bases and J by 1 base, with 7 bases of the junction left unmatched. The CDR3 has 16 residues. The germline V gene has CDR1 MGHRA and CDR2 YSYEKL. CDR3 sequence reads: CASSQIPGQGSYEQYF. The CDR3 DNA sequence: TGCGCCAGCAGCCAGATACCGGGACAGGGTTCCTACGAGCAGTACTTC.

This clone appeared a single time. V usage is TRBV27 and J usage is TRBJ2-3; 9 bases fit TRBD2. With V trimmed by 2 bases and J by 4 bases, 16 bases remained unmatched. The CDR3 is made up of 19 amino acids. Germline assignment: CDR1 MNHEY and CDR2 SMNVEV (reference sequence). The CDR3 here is CASSLDGFNLAGWADTQYF. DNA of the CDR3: TGTGCCAGCAGTTTAGATGGTTTTAATCTAGCGGGGTGGGCAGATACGCAGTATTTT.

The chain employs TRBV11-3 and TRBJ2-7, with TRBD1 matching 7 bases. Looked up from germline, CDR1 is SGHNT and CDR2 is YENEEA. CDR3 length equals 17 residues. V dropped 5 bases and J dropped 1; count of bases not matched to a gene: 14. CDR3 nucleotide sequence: TGTGCCAGCAGCCGATCTCCCACAGGGGTTCGGTCCTACGAGCAGTACTTC. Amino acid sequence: CASSRSPTGVRSYEQYF.

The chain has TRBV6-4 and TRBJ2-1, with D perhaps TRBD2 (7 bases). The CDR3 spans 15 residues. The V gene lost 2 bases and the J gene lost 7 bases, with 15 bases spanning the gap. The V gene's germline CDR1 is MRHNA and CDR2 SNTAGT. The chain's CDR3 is CASSDDGGAANEQFF. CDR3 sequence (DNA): TGTGCCAGCAGTGACGATGGGGGGGCCGCGAATGAGCAGTTCTTC.

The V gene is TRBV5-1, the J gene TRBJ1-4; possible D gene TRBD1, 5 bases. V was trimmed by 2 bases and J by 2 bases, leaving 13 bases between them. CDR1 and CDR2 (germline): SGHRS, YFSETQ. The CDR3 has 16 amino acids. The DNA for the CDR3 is TGCGCCAGCAGCTTTGGATCGGCAGGGACTAATGAAAAACTGTTTTTT. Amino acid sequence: CASSFGSAGTNEKLFF. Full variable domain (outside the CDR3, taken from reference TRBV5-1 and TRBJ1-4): KAGVTQTPRYLIKTRGQQVTLSCSPISGHRSVSWYQQTPGQGLQFLFEYFSETQRNKGNFPGRFSGRQFSNSRSEMNVSTLELGDSALYLCASSFGSAGTNEKLFFGSGTQLSVL.

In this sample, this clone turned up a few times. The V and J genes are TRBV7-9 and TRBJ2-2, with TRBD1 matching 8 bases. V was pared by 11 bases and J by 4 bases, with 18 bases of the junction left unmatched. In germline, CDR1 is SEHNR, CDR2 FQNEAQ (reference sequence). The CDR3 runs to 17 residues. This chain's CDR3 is CASTSRQGAGFTGELFF. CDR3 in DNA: TGTGCCTCCACCTCCCGGCAGGGGGCTGGGTTCACCGGGGAGCTGTTTTTT.

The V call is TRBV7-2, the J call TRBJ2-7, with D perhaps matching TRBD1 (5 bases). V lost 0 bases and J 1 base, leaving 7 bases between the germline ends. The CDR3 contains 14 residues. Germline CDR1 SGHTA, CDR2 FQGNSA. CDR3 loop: CASSLARASYEQYF. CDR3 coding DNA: TGTGCCAGCAGCTTAGCCAGGGCATCCTACGAGCAGTACTTC. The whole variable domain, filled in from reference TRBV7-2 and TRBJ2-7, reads GAGVSQSPSNKVTEKGKDVELRCDPISGHTALYWYRQSLGQGLEFLIYFQGNSAPDKSGLPSDRFSAERTGGSVSTLTIQRTQQEDSAVYLCASSLARASYEQYFGPGTRLTVT.

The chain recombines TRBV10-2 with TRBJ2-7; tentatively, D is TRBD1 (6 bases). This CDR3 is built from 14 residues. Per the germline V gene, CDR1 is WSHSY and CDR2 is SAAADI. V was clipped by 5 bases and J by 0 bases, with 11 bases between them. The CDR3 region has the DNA TGCGCCAGCAGTCGGACAGAGAGCTCCTACGAGCAGTACTTC. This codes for CASSRTESSYEQYF.

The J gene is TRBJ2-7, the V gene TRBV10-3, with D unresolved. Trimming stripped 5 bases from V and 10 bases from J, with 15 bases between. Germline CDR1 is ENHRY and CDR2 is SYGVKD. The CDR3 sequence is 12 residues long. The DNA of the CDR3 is TGTGCCATCAGTCAACAACGGGTTGGCCAGTACTTC. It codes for CAISQQRVGQYF.

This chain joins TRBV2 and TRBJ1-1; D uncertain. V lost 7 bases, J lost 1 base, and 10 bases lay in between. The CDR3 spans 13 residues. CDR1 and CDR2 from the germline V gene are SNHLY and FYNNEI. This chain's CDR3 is CASNVVANTEAFF. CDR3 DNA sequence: TGTGCCAGCAATGTGGTAGCGAACACTGAAGCTTTCTTT. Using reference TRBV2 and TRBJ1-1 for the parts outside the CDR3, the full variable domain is EPEVTQTPSHQVTQMGQEVILRCVPISNHLYFYWYRQILGQKVEFLVSFYNNEISEKSEIFDDQFSVERPDGSNFTLKIRSTKLEDSAMYFCASNVVANTEAFFGQGTRLTVV.

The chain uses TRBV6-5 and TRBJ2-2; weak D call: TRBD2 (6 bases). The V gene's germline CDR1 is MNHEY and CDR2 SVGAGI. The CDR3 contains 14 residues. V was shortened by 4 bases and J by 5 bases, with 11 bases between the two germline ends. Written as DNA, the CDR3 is TGTGCCAGCAGTTCGGGACTCCTAACCGGGGAGCTGTTTTTT. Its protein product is CASSSGLLTGELFF.

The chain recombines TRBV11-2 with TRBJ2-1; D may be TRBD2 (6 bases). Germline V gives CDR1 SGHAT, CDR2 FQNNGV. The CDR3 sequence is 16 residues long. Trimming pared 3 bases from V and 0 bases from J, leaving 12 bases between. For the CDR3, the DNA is TGTGCCAGCAGCTTGCGCGGGGATAGCTCCTACAATGAGCAGTTCTTC. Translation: CASSLRGDSSYNEQFF.

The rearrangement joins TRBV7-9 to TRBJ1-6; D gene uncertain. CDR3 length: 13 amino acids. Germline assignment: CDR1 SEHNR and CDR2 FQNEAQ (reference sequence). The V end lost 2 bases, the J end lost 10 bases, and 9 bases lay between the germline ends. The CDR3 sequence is CASSLNRRSPLHF. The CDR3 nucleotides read TGTGCCAGCAGCTTAAACCGGAGGTCACCCCTCCACTTT.

Here the CDR3 DNA reads TGCGCCAGCACCGAACAGGGACATACGCAGTATTTT. Its translation is CASTEQGHTQYF. The chain combines TRBV5-1 with TRBJ2-3, with a weak D call TRBD1 (6 bases). CDR1 SGHRS and CDR2 YFSETQ come from the germline V gene. The V and J ends lost 6 bases and 7 bases respectively, with 12 bases between them. The length of the CDR3 is 12 residues.